This T cell receptor (beta chain) was captured in a study of blood T cell repertoires in COVID-19. Study at large: Specimens from acute and convalescent COVID-19 originated in the United States, Italy and Spain.

The data were produced by immunoSEQ multiplex PCR, yet TCRdb's version contains in-frame clones alone and is incomplete. Of more than 85,000 clones detected, under 85% appear once; the ten largest clones hold about 24%. V lost 0 bases, J lost 3 bases, and 11 bases lay in between. CDR3 length: 15 residues. Germline assignment: CDR1 MGHRA and CDR2 YSYEKL. The genes are TRBV4-1 and TRBJ1-2, with D unresolved. The sequenced sample consisted of peripheral blood. This receptor was taken from a man aged 70 or older with acute or convalescent COVID-19. CDR3: CASSQDHQEYYGYTF. CDR3 in DNA: TGCGCCAGCAGCCAAGATCACCAAGAGTACTATGGCTACACCTTC.